The rows below give T cell receptor beta chains drawn from one sample of a study of blood T cell repertoires in COVID-19. The table came from immunoSEQ multiplex PCR; TCRdb's copy has only in-frame clones and leaves some out. The sample has tens of thousands of clones, roughly 86% seen once; the top ten hold more than 8%. The specimen was peripheral blood. Every receptor here comes from a woman over 75 with acute or convalescent COVID-19. The CDR3 runs from the conserved cysteine through the conserved F or W. D genes are given only for firm matches. Only part of the rows carry a size: once, few, many, or a class if the clone is expanded.

D gene,V gene,J gene,clone size,CDR3 DNA,CDR3 protein
TRBD1,TRBV7-8,TRBJ2-7,few,TGTGCCAGCAGCTTAGTCGCCAGGGGGAGCTACGAGCAGTACTTC,CASSLVARGSYEQYF
NA,TRBV5-1,TRBJ1-2,NA,TGCGCCAGCAGCCCATCACAGGGAAATTATGGCTACACCTTC,CASSPSQGNYGYTF
TRBD1,TRBV4-1,TRBJ2-6,NA,TGCGCCAGCAGCCAGGACAGGGTCCGCCTGACTTTC,CASSQDRVRLTF
NA,TRBV3-1/TRBV3-2,TRBJ1-1,NA,TGTGCCAGCACCCGGGGAGCGGCAACTACTGAAGCTTTCTTT,CASTRGAATTEAFF
NA,TRBV29-1,TRBJ2-1,NA,TGCAGCGTCAGTGGAACGGGAAATGAGCAGTTCTTC,CSVSGTGNEQFF
TRBD1,TRBV7-2,TRBJ2-1,NA,TGTGCCAGCAGCTTAGAATGGGACAGGGGGAATTTCTTC,CASSLEWDRGNFF
TRBD1,TRBV28,TRBJ2-7,NA,TGTGCCAGCTCTACCCAGACAGGGGGGGGATCCTACGAGCAGTACTTC,CASSTQTGGGSYEQYF
NA,TRBV3-1/TRBV3-2,TRBJ1-4,NA,TGTGCCAGCAGCCAAGTTCAGGTTACTAATGAAAAACTGTTTTTT,CASSQVQVTNEKLFF
TRBD2,TRBV11-2,TRBJ2-5,NA,TGTGCCAGCAGCTTAGACCGAAAAGCGGGAGCCGGAGAGACCCAGTACTTC,CASSLDRKAGAGETQYF
TRBD2,TRBV7-3,TRBJ2-1,NA,TGTGCCAGCAGCCTTTTAGCGGGAGTAGGCAATGAGCAGTTCTTC,CASSLLAGVGNEQFF
NA,TRBV11-3,TRBJ1-6,NA,TGTGCCAGCAGCTCTTACCAACGGCGACTTTATAATTCACCCCTCCACTTT,CASSSYQRRLYNSPLHF
NA,TRBV24-1,TRBJ2-2,NA,TGTGCCACCAGTGATTCTCGTAGCGGTATTACCGGGGAGCTGTTTTTT,CATSDSRSGITGELFF
TRBD1,TRBV25-1,TRBJ1-5,NA,TGTGCCAGCAGTGAATCGGGCAGGGGGCAGGGCAATCAGCCCCAGCATTTT,CASSESGRGQGNQPQHF
TRBD2,TRBV3-1/TRBV3-2,TRBJ2-5,NA,TGTGCCAGCAGCCAAGTGGCGGGAGTGGCTGAGACCCAGTACTTC,CASSQVAGVAETQYF
NA,TRBV6-5,TRBJ1-5,few,TGTGCCAGCAGTTACAGGGAGGGTCAGCCCCAGCATTTT,CASSYREGQPQHF
TRBD2,TRBV27,TRBJ2-1,NA,TGTGCCAGCAGACCCTCGGAGGGGCTAGCGGGGGGCAATGAGCAGTTCTTC,CASRPSEGLAGGNEQFF
NA,TRBV29-1,TRBJ1-4,once,TGCAGCGTTCGGGGAGGGAGTAATGAAAAACTGTTTTTT,CSVRGGSNEKLFF
NA,TRBV4-1,TRBJ1-6,NA,TGCGCCAGCAGCCAAGCCATGGCAGGGAATAATTCACCCCTCCACTTT,CASSQAMAGNNSPLHF
NA,TRBV11-1,TRBJ2-1,once,TGTGCCAGCAGAGGAGGGGGGGGACTCTCCTACAATGAGCAGTTCTTC,CASRGGGGLSYNEQFF
NA,TRBV21-1,TRBJ1-2,NA,TGTGCCAGCAGCAAAGGACCCCAGGAGGACTATGGCTACACCTTC,CASSKGPQEDYGYTF
NA,TRBV25-1,TRBJ2-2,NA,TGTGCCAGCAGTGAAACCCCGGTTGTTGGTTACGCCGGGGAGCTGTTTTTT,CASSETPVVGYAGELFF
NA,TRBV6-6,TRBJ2-3,NA,TGTGCCAGCAGTTACTCTAGCGGAAGCACAGATACGCAGTATTTT,CASSYSSGSTDTQYF
NA,TRBV19,TRBJ2-7,once,TGTGCCAGTAGTATAGCCCTAAGCCGGACAGACTCCTACGAGCAGTACTTC,CASSIALSRTDSYEQYF
TRBD1,TRBV15,TRBJ1-2,NA,TGTGCCACCAGCAGAGATCCCGTGAGGGGGCTGCATGGCTACACCTTC,CATSRDPVRGLHGYTF
TRBD1,TRBV19,TRBJ1-2,NA,TGTGCCAGTAGCGTCCCGGGACAGCCCTATGGCTACACCTTC,CASSVPGQPYGYTF
TRBD1,TRBV29-1,TRBJ2-3,NA,TGCAGCGTTGTGGGACAGGGACGCACAGATACGCAGTATTTT,CSVVGQGRTDTQYF
TRBD1,TRBV5-1,TRBJ1-1,NA,TGCGCCAGCAGCAGGAACGGACAGGGCGAAAACACTGAAGCTTTCTTT,CASSRNGQGENTEAFF
TRBD1,TRBV3-1/TRBV3-2,TRBJ2-5,NA,TGTGCCAGCAGCCAACTTGGACAGGGTAGTGAGACCCAGTACTTC,CASSQLGQGSETQYF
NA,TRBV12-5,TRBJ2-7,NA,TGTGCTAGTGCCAAGCAGGTTCACGAGCAGTACTTC,CASAKQVHEQYF
NA,TRBV7-9,TRBJ1-2,NA,TGTGCCAGCAGCGCTACCAACTATGGCTACACCTTC,CASSATNYGYTF
NA,TRBV11-2,TRBJ2-7,NA,TGTGCCAGCAGCGCCAACGGGGGAAGGGCCTCGTTGGCCTACGAGCAGTACTTC,CASSANGGRASLAYEQYF
TRBD2,TRBV3-1/TRBV3-2,TRBJ2-5,NA,TGTGCCAGCAGCCAACAAGCGGGGGGTAGGGAGACCCAGTACTTC,CASSQQAGGRETQYF
NA,TRBV7-9,TRBJ2-7,NA,TGTGCCAGCAGCTTACCAAGCGGGTCTGGCTACGAGCAGTACTTC,CASSLPSGSGYEQYF
TRBD2,TRBV29-1,TRBJ2-7,NA,TGCAGCGTGGGGACTAGCGGGGGGGCTTACGAGCAGTACTTC,CSVGTSGGAYEQYF
NA,TRBV27,TRBJ1-1,NA,TGTGCCAGCAGTTTACAGTCGAACACTGAAGCTTTCTTT,CASSLQSNTEAFF
TRBD2,TRBV7-7,TRBJ2-1,NA,TGTGCCAGCAGCTCGGGACTAGCGGGAGTGGGCGAGCAGTTCTTC,CASSSGLAGVGEQFF
TRBD2,TRBV5-4,TRBJ2-7,few,TGTGCCAGCAGCTCGGGAGCGGGAAGGGCCTACGAGCAGTACTTC,CASSSGAGRAYEQYF
TRBD2,TRBV5-1,TRBJ2-7,NA,TGCGCCAGCAGCTTGGCCCGAGCGGGGAGCTCCTACGAGCAGTACTTC,CASSLARAGSSYEQYF
NA,TRBV12-3/TRBV12-4,TRBJ1-1,medium-sized,TGTGCCACCGACCCCTTAGGGGCTTCGGCTTTCTTT,CATDPLGASAFF
NA,TRBV7-3,TRBJ2-3,NA,TGTGCCAGCAGCCAGGGGAGCACAGATACGCAGTATTTT,CASSQGSTDTQYF
TRBD1,TRBV27,TRBJ1-1,NA,TGTGCCAGCAGTTCCCAGGGGGCGGGGAACACTGAAGCTTTCTTT,CASSSQGAGNTEAFF
NA,TRBV30,TRBJ2-1,NA,TGTGCCTGGAGTGCCCGACTAGTAAGTTCCAATGAGCAGTTCTTC,CAWSARLVSSNEQFF